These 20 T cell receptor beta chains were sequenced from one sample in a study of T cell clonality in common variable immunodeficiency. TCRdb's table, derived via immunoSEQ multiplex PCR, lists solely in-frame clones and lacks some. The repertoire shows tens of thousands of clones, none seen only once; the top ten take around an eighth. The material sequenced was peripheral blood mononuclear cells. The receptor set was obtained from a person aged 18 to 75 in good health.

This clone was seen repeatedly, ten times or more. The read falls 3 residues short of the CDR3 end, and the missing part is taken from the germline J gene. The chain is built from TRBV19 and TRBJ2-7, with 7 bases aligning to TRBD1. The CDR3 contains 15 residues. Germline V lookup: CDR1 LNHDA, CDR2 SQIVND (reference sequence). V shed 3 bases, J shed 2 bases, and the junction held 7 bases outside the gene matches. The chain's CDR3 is CASSIAGQETYEQYF. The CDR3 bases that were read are TGTGCCAGTAGTATTGCTGGACAGGAGACCTACGAG. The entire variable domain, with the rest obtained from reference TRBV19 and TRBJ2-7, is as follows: DGGITQSPKYLFRKEGQNVTLSCEQNLNHDAMYWYRQDPGQGLRLIYYSQIVNDFQKGDIAEGYSVSREKKESFPLTVTSAQKNPTAFYLCASSIAGQETYEQYFGPGTRLTVT.

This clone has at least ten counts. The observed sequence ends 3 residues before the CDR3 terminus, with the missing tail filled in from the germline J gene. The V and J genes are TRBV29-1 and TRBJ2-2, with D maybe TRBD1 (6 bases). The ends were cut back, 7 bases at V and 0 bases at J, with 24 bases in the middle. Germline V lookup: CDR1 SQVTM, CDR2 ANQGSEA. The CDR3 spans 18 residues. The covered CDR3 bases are TGCAGCGCCACACTATACAGGGTGGGCCGCGCGAACACCGGGGAG. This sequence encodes CSATLYRVGRANTGE. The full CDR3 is CSATLYRVGRANTGELFF.

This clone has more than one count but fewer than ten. The CDR3 protein is CASRRLAGGSDTQYF. The sequenced CDR3 bases are TGTGCCTCCAGACGGCTAGCGGGGGGTTCAGATACG. The chain combines TRBV2 with TRBJ2-3; 11 nucleotides match TRBD2. The read falls 3 residues short of the CDR3 end, and the missing part is taken from the germline J gene. Trimming cost V 11 bases and J 4 bases; bases outside gene matches: 11. The length of the CDR3 is 15 residues. The germline CDR1 and CDR2 sequences are SNHLY and FYNNEI.

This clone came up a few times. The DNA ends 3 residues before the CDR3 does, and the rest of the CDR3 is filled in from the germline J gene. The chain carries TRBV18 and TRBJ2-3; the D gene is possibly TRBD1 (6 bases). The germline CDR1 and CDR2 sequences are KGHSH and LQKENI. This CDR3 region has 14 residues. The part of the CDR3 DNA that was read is TGTGCCAGCTCACTACAGGGATCAGGTCAGCCG. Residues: CASSLQGSGQP. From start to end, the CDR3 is CASSLQGSGQPQYF.

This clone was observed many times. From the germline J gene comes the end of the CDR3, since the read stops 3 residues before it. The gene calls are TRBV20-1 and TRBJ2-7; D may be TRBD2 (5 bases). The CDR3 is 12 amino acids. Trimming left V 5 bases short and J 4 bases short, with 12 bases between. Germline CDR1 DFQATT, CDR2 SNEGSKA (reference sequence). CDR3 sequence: CSASSSGYEQYF. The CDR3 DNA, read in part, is TGCAGTGCTTCATCGAGCGGTTACGAG.

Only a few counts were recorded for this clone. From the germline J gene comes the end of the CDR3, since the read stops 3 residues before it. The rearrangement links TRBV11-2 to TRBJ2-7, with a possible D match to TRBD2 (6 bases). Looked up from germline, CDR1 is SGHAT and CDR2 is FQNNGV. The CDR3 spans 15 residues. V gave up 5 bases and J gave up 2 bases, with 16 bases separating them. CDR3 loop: CASSLSGVPPYEQYF. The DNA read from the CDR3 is TGTGCCAGCAGCCTTTCGGGGGTCCCTCCCTACGAG.

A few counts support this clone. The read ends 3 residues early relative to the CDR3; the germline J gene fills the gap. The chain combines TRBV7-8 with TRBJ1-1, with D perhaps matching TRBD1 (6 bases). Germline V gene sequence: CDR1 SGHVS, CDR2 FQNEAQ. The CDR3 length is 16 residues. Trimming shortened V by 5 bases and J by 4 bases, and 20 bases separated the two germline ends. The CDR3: CASSDFTAKGGTEAFF. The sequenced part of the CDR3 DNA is TGTGCCAGCAGCGATTTTACTGCCAAAGGGGGCACTGAA.

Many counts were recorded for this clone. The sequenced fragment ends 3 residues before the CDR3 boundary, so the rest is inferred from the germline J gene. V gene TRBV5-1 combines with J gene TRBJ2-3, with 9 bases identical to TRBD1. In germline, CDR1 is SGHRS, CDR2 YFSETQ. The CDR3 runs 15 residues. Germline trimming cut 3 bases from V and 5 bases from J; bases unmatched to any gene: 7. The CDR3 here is CASSSHRGQLDTQYF. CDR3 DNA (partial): TGCGCCAGCAGCTCCCACAGGGGGCAATTAGATACG. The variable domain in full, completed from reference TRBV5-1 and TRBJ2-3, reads KAGVTQTPRYLIKTRGQQVTLSCSPISGHRSVSWYQQTPGQGLQFLFEYFSETQRNKGNFPGRFSGRQFSNSRSEMNVSTLELGDSALYLCASSSHRGQLDTQYFGPGTRLTVL.

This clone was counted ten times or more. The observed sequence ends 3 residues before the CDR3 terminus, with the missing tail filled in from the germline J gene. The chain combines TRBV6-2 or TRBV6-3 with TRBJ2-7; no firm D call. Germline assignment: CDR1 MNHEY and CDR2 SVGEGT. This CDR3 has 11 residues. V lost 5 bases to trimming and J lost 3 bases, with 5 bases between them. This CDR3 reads CASSPFYEQYF. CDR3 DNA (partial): TGTGCCAGCAGTCCCTTCTACGAG.

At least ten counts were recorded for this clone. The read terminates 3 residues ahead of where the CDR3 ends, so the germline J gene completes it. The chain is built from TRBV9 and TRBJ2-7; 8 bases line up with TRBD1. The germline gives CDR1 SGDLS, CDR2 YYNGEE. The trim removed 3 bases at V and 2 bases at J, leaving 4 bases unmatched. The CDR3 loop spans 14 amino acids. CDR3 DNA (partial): TGTGCCAGCAGCGACGGACAGGGAACCTACGAG. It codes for CASSDGQGTYE. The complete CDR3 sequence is CASSDGQGTYEQYF.

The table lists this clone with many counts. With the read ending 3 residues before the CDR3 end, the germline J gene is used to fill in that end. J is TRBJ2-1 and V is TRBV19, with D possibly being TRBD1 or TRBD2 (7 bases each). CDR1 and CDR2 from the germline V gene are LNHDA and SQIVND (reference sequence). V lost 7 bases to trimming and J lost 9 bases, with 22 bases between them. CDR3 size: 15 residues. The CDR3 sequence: CASNIGGRGRPEQFF. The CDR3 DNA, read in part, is TGTGCCAGTAACATAGGTGGGAGGGGGCGCCCTGAG.

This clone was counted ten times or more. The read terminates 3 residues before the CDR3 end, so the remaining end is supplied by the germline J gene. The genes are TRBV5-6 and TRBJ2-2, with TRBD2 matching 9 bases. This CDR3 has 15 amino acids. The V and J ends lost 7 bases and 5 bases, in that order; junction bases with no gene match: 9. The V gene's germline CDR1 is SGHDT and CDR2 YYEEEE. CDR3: CASSTRGGITGELFF. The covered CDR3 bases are TGTGCCAGCTCAACGCGGGGGGGGATAACCGGGGAG.

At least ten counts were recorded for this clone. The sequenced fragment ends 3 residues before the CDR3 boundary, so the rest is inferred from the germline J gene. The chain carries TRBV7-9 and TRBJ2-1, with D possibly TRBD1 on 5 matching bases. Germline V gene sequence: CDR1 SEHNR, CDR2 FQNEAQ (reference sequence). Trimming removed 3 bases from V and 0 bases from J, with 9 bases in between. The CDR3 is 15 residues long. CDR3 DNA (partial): TGTGCCAGCAGCTTCTCTGACAGCTCCTACAATGAG. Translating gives CASSFSDSSYNE. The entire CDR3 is CASSFSDSSYNEQFF.

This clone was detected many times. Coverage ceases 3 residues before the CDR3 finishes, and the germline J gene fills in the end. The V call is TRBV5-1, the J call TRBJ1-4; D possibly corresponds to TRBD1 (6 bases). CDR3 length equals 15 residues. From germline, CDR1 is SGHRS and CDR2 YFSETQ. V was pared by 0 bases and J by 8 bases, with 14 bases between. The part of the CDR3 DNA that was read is TGCGCCAGCAGCTTGGATGGCAGGGGCCCAGAAAAA. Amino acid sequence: CASSLDGRGPEK. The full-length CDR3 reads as CASSLDGRGPEKLFF.

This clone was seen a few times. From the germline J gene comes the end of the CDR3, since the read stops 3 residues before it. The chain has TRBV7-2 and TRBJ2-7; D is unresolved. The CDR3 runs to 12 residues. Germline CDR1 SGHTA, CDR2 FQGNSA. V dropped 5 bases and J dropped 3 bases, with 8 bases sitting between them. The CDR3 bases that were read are TGTGCCAGCAGCGACCCAGGCTACGAG. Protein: CASSDPGYE. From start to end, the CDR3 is CASSDPGYEQYF.

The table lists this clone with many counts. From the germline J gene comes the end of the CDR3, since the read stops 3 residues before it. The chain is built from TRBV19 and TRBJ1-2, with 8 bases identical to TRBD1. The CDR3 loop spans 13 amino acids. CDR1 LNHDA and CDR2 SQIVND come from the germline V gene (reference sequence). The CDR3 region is CASSIDRGSGYTF. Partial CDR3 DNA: TGTGCCAGTAGTATCGACAGGGGCTCAGGC.

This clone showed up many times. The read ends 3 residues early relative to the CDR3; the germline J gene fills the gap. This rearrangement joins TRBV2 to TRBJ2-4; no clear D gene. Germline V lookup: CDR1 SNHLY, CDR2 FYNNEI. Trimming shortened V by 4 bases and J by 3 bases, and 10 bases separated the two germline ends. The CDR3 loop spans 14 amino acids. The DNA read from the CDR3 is TGTGCCAGCAGTGTTCCGGGTGGCAAAAACATT. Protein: CASSVPGGKNI. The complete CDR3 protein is CASSVPGGKNIQYF.

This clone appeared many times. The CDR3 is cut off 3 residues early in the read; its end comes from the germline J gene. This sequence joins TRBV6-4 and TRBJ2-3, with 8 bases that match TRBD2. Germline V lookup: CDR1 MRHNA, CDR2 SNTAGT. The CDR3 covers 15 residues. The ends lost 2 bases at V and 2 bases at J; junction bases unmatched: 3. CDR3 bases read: TGTGCCAGCAGTGACCGGACTAGCAACACAGATACG. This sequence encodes CASSDRTSNTDT. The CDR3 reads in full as CASSDRTSNTDTQYF.

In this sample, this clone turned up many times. CDR3 in amino acids: CASNRDRYYNEQFF. The sequenced CDR3 bases are TGTGCCAGCAATCGGGACAGATACTACAATGAG. This chain links TRBV14 with TRBJ2-1; TRBD1 matches at 7 bases. Coverage ceases 3 residues before the CDR3 finishes, and the germline J gene fills in the end. This CDR3 comprises 14 residues. With V trimmed by 7 bases and J by 3 bases, 6 bases remained unmatched. Germline V gives CDR1 SGHDN, CDR2 FVKESK.

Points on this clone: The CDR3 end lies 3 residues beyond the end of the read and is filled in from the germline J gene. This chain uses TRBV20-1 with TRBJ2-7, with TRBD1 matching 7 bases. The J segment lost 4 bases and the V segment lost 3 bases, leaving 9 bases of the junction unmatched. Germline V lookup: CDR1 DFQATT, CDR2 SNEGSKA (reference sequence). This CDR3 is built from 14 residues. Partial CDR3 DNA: TGCAGTGCTAGCCTGAGACAGGGTGGGTACGAG. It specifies CSASLRQGGYE. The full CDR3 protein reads CSASLRQGGYEQYF.